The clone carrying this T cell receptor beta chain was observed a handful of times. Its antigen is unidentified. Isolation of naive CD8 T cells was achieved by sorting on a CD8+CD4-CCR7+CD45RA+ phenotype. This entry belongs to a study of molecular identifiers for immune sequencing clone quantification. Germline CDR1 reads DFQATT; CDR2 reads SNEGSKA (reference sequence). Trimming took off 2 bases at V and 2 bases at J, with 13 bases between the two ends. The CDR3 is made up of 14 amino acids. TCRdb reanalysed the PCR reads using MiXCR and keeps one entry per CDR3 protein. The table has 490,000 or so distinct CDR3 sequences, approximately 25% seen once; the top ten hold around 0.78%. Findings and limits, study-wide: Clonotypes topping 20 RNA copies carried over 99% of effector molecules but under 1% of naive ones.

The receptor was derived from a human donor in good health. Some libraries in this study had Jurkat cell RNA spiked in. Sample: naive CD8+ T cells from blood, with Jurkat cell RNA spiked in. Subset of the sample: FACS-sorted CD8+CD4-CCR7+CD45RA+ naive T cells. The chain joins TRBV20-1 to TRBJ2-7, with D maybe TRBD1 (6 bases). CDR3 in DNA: TGCAGTGCTAGATCGGTGGCAGGGGCCTACGAGCAGTACTTC. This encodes CSARSVAGAYEQYF.